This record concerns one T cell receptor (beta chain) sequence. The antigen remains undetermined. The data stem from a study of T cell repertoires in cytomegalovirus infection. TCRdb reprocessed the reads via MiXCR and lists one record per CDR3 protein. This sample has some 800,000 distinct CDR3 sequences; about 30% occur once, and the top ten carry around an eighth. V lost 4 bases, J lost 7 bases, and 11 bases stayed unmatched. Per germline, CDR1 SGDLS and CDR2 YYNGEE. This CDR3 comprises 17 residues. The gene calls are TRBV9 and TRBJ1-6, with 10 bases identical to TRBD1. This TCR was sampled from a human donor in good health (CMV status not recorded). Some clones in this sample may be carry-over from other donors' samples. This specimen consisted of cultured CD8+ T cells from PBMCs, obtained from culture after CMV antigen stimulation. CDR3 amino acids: CASSRYGTGEGNSPLHF. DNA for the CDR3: TGTGCCAGCAGCCGCTATGGGACAGGGGAGGGGAATTCACCCCTCCACTTT.